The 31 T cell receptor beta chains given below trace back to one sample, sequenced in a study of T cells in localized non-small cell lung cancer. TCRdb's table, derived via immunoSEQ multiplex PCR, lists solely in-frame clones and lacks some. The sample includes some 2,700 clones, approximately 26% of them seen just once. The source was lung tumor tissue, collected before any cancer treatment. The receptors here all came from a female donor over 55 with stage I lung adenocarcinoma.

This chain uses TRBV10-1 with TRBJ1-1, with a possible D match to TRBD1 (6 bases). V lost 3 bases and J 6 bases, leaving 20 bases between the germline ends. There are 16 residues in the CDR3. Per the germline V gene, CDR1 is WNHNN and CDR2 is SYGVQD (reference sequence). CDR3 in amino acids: CASSESGGPRGAEAFF. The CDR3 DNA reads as TGCGCCAGCAGTGAATCGGGGGGCCCGCGCGGGGCTGAAGCTTTCTTT.

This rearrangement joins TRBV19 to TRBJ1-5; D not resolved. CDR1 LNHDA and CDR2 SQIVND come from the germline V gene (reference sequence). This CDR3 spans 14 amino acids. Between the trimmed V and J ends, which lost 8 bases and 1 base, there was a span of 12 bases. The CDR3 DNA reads TGTGCCAGTCGGGCTCTCGGAAGCAATCAGCCCCAGCATTTT. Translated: CASRALGSNQPQHF.

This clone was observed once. CDR3 DNA: TGTGCCAGTAGTATCTTTTATAGCGGGGGGGCCTCTAGTGAGCAGTTCTTC. Its translation is CASSIFYSGGASSEQFF. The chain recombines TRBV19 with TRBJ2-1, with TRBD2 identical over 11 bases. Germline loops: CDR1 LNHDA, CDR2 SQIVND (reference sequence). J lost 9 bases, V lost 3 bases, and 13 bases had no gene match. The CDR3 loop spans 17 amino acids.

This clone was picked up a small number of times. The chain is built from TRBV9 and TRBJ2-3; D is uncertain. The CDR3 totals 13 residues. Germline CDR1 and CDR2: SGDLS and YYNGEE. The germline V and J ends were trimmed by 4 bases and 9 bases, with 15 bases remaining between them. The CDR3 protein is CASSLDGRGTQYF. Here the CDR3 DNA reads TGTGCCAGCAGCCTCGACGGACGAGGCACGCAGTATTTT. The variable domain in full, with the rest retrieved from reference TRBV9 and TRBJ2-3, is DSGVTQTPKHLITATGQRVTLRCSPRSGDLSVYWYQQSLDQGLQFLIQYYNGEERAKGNILERFSAQQFPDLHSELNLSSLELGDSALYFCASSLDGRGTQYFGPGTRLTVL.

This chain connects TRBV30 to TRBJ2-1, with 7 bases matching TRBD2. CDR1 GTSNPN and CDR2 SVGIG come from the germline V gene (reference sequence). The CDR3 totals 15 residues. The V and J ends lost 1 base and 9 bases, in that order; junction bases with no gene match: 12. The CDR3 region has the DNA TGTGCCTGGAGTGGTTTGAGCGGGGCCCTCGGTGAGCAGTTCTTC. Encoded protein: CAWSGLSGALGEQFF.

The DNA for the CDR3 is TGTGCCAGCTCACCACTCGACAGGGGGAGCAATCAGCCCCAGCATTTT. This encodes CASSPLDRGSNQPQHF. This rearrangement joins TRBV18 to TRBJ1-5, with 9 positions matching TRBD1. In germline, CDR1 is KGHSH, CDR2 LQKENI. The CDR3 is 16 amino acids. Trimming cost V 1 base and J 1 base; bases outside gene matches: 2.

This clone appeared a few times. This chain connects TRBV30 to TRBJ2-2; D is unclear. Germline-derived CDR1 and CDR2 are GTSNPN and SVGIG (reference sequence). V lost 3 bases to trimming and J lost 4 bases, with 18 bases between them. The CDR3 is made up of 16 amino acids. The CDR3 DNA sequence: TGTGCCTGGAGCGTCCAAATTGCGCGTGGCACCGGGGAGCTGTTTTTT. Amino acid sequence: CAWSVQIARGTGELFF.

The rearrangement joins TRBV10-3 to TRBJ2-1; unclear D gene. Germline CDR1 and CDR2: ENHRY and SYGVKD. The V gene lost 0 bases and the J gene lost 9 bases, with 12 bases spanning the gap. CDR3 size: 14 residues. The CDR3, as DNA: TGTGCCATCAGTGAGTCTCTCACTAATAGTGAGCAGTTCTTC. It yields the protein CAISESLTNSEQFF.

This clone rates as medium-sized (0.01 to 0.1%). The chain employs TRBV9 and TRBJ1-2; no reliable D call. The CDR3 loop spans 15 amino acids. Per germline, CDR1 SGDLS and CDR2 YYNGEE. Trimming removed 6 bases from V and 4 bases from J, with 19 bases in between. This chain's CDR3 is CASNPRTQLIYGYTF. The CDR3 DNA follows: TGTGCCAGCAACCCCCGGACCCAGCTGATCTATGGCTACACCTTC.

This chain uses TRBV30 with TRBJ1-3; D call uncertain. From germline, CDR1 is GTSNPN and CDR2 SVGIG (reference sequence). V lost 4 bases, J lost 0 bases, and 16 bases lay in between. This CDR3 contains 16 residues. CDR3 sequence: CAWTTTDLYSGNTIYF. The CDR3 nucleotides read TGTGCCTGGACAACGACGGACTTGTACTCTGGAAACACCATATATTTT.

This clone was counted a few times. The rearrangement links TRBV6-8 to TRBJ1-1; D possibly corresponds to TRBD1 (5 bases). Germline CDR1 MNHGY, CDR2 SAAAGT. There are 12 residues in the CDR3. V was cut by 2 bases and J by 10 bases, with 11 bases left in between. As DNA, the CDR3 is TGTGCCAGCAGTTACGGCTCAGGGCGAGCTTTCTTT. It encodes CASSYGSGRAFF.

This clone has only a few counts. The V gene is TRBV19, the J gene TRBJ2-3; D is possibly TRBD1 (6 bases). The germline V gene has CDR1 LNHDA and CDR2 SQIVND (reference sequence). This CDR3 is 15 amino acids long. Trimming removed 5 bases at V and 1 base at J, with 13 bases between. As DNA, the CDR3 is TGTGCCAGTAGTTCCACAGGGAGCGGCACAGATACGCAGTATTTT. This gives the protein CASSSTGSGTDTQYF.

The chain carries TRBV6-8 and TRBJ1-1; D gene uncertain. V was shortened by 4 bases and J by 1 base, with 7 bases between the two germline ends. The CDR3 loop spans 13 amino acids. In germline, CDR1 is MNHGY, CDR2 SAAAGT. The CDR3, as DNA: TGTGCCAGCAGTTCCCTCGGGAACACTGAAGCTTTCTTT. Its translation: CASSSLGNTEAFF.

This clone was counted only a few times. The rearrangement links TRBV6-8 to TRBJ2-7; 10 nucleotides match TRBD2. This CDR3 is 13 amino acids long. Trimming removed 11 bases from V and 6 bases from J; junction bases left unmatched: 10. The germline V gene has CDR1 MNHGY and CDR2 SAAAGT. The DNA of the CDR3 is TGTGCCGGCTCGGGGACTAGCGTCGCCGAGCAGTACTTC. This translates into CAGSGTSVAEQYF.

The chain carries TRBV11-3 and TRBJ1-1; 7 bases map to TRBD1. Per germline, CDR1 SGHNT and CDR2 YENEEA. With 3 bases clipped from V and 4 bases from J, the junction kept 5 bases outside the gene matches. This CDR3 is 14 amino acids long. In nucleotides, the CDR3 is TGTGCCAGCAGCTTGCGACAGGGAGGCACTGAAGCTTTCTTT. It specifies CASSLRQGGTEAFF.

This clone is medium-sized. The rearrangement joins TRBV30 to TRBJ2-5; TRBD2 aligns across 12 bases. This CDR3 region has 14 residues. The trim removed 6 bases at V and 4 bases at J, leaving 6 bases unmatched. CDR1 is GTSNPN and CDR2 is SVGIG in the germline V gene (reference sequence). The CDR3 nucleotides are TGTGCCTGTTCCCTAGCGGGAGGGCGAGAGACCCAGTACTTC. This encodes CACSLAGGRETQYF.

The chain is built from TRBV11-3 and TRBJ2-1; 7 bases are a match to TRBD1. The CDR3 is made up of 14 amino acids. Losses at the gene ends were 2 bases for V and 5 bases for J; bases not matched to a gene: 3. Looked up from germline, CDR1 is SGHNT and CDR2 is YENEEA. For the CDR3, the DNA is TGTGCCAGCAGCTTAACACAGGGGAACAATGAGCAGTTCTTC. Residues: CASSLTQGNNEQFF.

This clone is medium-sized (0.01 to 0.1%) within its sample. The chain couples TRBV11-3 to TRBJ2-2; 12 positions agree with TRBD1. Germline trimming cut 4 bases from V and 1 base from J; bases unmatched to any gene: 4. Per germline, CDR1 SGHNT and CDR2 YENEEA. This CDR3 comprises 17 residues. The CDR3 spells CASSWGQGALNTGELFF. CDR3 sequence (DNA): TGTGCCAGCAGCTGGGGACAGGGGGCTTTGAACACCGGGGAGCTGTTTTTT. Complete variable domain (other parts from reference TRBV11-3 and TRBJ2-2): EAGVVQSPRYKIIEKKQPVAFWCNPISGHNTLYWYLQNLGQGPELLIRYENEEAVDDSQLPKDRFSAERLKGVDSTLKIQPAELGDSAVYLCASSWGQGALNTGELFFGEGSRLTVL.

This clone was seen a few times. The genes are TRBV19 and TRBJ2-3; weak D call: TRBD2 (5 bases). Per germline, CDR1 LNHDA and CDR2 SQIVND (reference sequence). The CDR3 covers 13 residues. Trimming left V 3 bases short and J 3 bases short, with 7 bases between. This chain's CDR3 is CASSMIATDTQYF. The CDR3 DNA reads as TGTGCCAGTAGTATGATAGCGACAGATACGCAGTATTTT.

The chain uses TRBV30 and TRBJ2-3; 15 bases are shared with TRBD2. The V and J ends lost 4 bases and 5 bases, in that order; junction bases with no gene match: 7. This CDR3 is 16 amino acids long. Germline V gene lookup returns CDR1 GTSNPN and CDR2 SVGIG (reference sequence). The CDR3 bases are TGTGCCTGGACCCCGGGACTAGCGGGAGGTTTAGATACGCAGTATTTT. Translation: CAWTPGLAGGLDTQYF.

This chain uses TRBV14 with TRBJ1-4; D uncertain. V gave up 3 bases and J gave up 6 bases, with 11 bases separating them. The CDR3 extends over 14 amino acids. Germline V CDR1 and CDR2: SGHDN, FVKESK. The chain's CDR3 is CASSQIGSDEKLFF. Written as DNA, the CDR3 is TGTGCCAGCAGCCAGATCGGGTCCGATGAAAAACTGTTTTTT.

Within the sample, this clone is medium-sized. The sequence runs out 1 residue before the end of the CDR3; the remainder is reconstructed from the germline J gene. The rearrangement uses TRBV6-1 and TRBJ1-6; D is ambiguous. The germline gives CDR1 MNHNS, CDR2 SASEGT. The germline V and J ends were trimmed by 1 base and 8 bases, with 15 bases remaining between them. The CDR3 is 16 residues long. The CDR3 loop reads CASSEVRAAAYSPLHF. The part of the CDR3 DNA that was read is TGTGCCAGCAGTGAAGTGAGGGCAGCCGCTTATTCACCCCTCCAC.

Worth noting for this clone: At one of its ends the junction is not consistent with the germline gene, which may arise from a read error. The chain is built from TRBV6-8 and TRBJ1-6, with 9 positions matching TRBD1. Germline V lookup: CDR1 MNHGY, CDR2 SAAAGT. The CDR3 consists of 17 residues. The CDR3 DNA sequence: TGTGCCATCAGTGGTACAGGGGGCGAATCGTATAATTCACCCCTCCACTTT. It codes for CAISGTGGESYNSPLHF.

The CDR3 coding sequence is TGTGCCTGGAGTGTCGCCTTAGACAGGGGGAGATCTGGCTACACCTTC. The encoded protein is CAWSVALDRGRSGYTF. The chain is built from TRBV30 and TRBJ1-2, with 9 positions matching TRBD1. Germline values: CDR1 GTSNPN, CDR2 SVGIG (reference sequence). CDR3 length: 16 residues. J was trimmed by 7 bases and V by 0 bases; bases with no gene match: 12. Supplemented by reference TRBV30 and TRBJ1-2, the full variable domain reads SQTIHQWPATLVQPVGSPLSLECTVEGTSNPNLYWYRQAAGRGLQLLFYSVGIGQISSEVPQNLSASRPQDRQFILSSKKLLLSDSGFYLCAWSVALDRGRSGYTFGSGTRLTVV.

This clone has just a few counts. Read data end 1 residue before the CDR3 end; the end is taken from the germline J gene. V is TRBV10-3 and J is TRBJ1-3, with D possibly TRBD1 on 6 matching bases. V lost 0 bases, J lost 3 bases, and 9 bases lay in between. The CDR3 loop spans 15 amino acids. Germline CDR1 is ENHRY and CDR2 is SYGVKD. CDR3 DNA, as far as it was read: TGTGCCATCAGTGAGTCCGGGACAAATGGAAACACCATATAT. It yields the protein CAISESGTNGNTIY. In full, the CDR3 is CAISESGTNGNTIYF.

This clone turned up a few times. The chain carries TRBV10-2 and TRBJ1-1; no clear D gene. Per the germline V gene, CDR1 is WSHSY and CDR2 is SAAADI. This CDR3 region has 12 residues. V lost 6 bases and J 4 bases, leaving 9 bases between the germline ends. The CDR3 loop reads CASSLDRTEAFF. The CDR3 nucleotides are TGCGCCAGCAGCCTCGATCGCACTGAAGCTTTCTTT.

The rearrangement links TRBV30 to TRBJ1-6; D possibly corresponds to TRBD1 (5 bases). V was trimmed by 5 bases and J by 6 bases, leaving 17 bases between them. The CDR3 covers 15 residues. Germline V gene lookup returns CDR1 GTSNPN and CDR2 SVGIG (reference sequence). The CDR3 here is CAWSAGTQFNSPLHF. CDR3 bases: TGTGCCTGGTCCGCCGGGACCCAGTTTAATTCACCCCTCCACTTT.

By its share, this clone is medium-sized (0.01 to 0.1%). CDR3 amino acids: CAWSFSGGALEQYF. In DNA, the CDR3 is TGTGCCTGGAGTTTTAGCGGGGGGGCACTCGAGCAGTACTTC. This sequence joins TRBV30 and TRBJ2-7; 11 positions match TRBD2. The germline CDR1 and CDR2 sequences are GTSNPN and SVGIG (reference sequence). The CDR3 runs to 14 residues. After removal of 2 bases from V and 6 bases from J, the junction contained 6 bases not matched to a gene.

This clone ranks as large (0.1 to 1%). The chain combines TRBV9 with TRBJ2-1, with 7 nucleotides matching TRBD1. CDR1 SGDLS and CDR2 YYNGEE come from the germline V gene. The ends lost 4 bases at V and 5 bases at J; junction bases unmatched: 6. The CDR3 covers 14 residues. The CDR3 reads CASSPSGTDNEQFF. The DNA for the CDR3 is TGTGCCAGCAGCCCATCCGGGACAGACAATGAGCAGTTCTTC. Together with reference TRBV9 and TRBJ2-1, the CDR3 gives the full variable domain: DSGVTQTPKHLITATGQRVTLRCSPRSGDLSVYWYQQSLDQGLQFLIQYYNGEERAKGNILERFSAQQFPDLHSELNLSSLELGDSALYFCASSPSGTDNEQFFGPGTRLTVL.

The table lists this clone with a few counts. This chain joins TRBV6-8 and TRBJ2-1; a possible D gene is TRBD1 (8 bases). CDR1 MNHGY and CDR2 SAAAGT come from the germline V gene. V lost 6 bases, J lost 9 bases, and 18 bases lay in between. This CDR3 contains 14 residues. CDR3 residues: CASSGQGGSGEQFF. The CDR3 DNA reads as TGTGCCAGCAGCGGACAGGGAGGGTCGGGTGAGCAGTTCTTC.

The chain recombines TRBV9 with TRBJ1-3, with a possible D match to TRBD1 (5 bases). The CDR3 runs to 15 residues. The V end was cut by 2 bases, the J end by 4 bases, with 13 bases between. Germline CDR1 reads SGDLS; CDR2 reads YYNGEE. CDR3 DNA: TGTGCCAGCAGCGTTTCAGGGTTGCCCGGAAACACCATATATTTT. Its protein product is CASSVSGLPGNTIYF.